These 2 T cell receptor beta chains share one sample of origin, sequenced in a study of T cell clonality in common variable immunodeficiency. Study results and limitations: Common variable immunodeficiency TCR beta sequences reportedly had fewer deletions and N-nucleotide insertions.

These receptors have no identified antigens. This table comes from immunoSEQ multiplex PCR, and its TCRdb copy is limited to in-frame clones, with some not included. This sample carries about 19,000 clones, none of them present only once. Sequencing was done on a sample of peripheral blood mononuclear cells. These receptors came from a human donor with common variable immunodeficiency.

This clone has more than one count but fewer than ten. CDR3 loop: CASSRDYRLTDTQYF. The part of the CDR3 DNA that was read is TGTGCCAGCAGCAGGGACTACAGACTCACAGATACG. The chain joins TRBV5-6 to TRBJ2-3; 7 bases fit TRBD2. The read terminates 3 residues ahead of where the CDR3 ends, so the germline J gene completes it. Germline lookup yields CDR1 SGHDT and CDR2 YYEEEE. This CDR3 comprises 15 residues. V shed 4 bases, J shed 2 bases, and the junction held 7 bases outside the gene matches.

This clone appeared a few times. The sequence runs out 3 residues before the end of the CDR3; the remainder is reconstructed from the germline J gene. J is TRBJ1-5 and V is TRBV7-8, with a tentative D call TRBD1 (5 bases). Trimming removed 0 bases from V and 1 base from J, with 7 bases in between. From germline, CDR1 is SGHVS and CDR2 FQNEAQ. The CDR3 is 15 amino acids. The CDR3 region is CASSLAQASNQPQHF. The CDR3 DNA, read in part, is TGTGCCAGCAGCTTAGCACAGGCAAGCAATCAGCCC.